Given below is one TCR beta chain in context. Its antigen is not known. The data were obtained in a study of T-cell memory formation after mild COVID-19. Looking at the study overall: Clusters were largely donor specific. The study's findings and limits: Day 15 to 85 contracting clones showed balanced CD4/CD8; day 15 to 37 expanders favored CD4+. Cross-reactive memory seemingly joined, as some responding clones were found in pre-infection memory.

From the 5' RACE reads, TCRdb called clonotypes with MiXCR, one entry per CDR3 protein. The sample contains about 110,000 distinct CDR3 sequences, over 15% of which appear only once. The germline CDR1 and CDR2 sequences are ENHRY and SYGVKD. This CDR3 is built from 14 residues. The J segment lost 5 bases and the V segment lost 7 bases, leaving 8 bases of the junction unmatched. This chain uses TRBV10-3 with TRBJ2-3; 8 bases match TRBD2. This clonotype was sampled from an adult woman who had mild COVID-19 (a few samples of this study predate the infection). Cell type and time point are not known. The sequenced material came from PBMCs or a T cell subset sorted from them (not recorded which). The CDR3 here is CAITSGPAVDTQYF. CDR3 bases: TGTGCCATCACTAGCGGGCCCGCGGTAGATACGCAGTATTTT.